The clone carrying this TCR beta chain has just a few counts. The entry originates in a study of patients and donors after allogeneic stem cell transplantation. The CDR3 is 13 residues long. Germline V gene sequence: CDR1 GTSNPN, CDR2 SVGIG (reference sequence). The V gene lost 7 bases and the J gene lost 0 bases, with 13 bases spanning the gap. MiXCR, applied by TCRdb to the RT-PCR reads, yields one record per CDR3 protein. In the table there are around 30,000 distinct CDR3 sequences, 7% to 8.5% of which are singletons. This TCR came from a human donor who was either an allogeneic HSCT recipient or a stem cell or donor lymphocyte infusion donor (not recorded which). It is not recorded whose cells these are; they may come from a transplant donor. The chain has TRBV30 and TRBJ2-7; D possibly corresponds to TRBD1 (5 bases). Source material: blood, either unsorted or a sorted T cell fraction (not recorded which). The CDR3 DNA follows: TGTGCCTTCGACAGTCTGAGCTCCTACGAGCAGTACTTC. It encodes CAFDSLSSYEQYF.